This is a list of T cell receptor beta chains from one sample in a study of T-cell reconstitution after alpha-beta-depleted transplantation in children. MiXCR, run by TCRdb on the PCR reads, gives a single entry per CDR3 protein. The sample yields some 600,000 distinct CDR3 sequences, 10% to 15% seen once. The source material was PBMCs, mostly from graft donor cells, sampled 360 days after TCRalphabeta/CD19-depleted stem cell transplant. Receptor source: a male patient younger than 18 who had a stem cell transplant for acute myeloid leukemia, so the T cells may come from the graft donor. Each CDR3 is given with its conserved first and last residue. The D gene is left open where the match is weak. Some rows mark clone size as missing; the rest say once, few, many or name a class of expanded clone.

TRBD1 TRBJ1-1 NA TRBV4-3 TGCGCCAGCAGCCAAGATCAACCAGGGGGGATCACTGAAGCTTTCTTT CASSQDQPGGITEAFF
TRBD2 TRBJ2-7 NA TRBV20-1 TGCAGTTCCGGGGGGGTCCACGAGCAGTACTTC CSSGGVHEQYF
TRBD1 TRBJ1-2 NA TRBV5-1 TGCGCCAGCAGCTTGGATAAGGGGACAGGGAACTATGGCTACACCTTC CASSLDKGTGNYGYTF
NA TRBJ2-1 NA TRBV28 TGTGCCAGCAGTTCTAGGTCCTGGAGCTCCTACAATGAGCAGTTCTTC CASSSRSWSSYNEQFF
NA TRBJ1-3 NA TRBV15 TGTGCCACCAGCAGAGACGGAGGGGCGGAAAACACCATATATTTT CATSRDGGAENTIYF
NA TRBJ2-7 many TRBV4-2 TGTGCCAGCAGCCAGGCTCCACCCTACGAGCAGTACTTC CASSQAPPYEQYF
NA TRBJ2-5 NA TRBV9 TGTGCCAGCAGCTCACAGGTAGACCAAGAGACCCAGTACTTC CASSSQVDQETQYF
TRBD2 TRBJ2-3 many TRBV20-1 TGCAGTGCTGGCTCCGGGACTACTAGCACAGATACGCAGTATTTT CSAGSGTTSTDTQYF
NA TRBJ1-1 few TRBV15 TGTGCCACCAGCAGAGATAGAAGGACAGTACGGAACACTGAAGCTTTCTTT CATSRDRRTVRNTEAFF
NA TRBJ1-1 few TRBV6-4 TGTGCCAGCAGTGCCGGACTGACCACTGAAGCTTTCTTT CASSAGLTTEAFF
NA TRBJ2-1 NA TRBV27 TGTGCCAGCAGTTTCGCCGGACGGGGCAACAATGAGCAGTTCTTC CASSFAGRGNNEQFF
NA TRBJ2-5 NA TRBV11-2 TGTGCCAGCAGCTTATCAGGGGCCCACTTCCGCCAAGGAGAGACCCAGTACTTC CASSLSGAHFRQGETQYF
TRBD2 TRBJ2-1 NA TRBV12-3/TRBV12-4 TGTGCCAGCAGCCCCTCCCTTCTGCGGGAGTTTGAGCAGTTCTTC CASSPSLLREFEQFF
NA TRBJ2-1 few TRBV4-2 TGTGCCAGCAGCCAAGATGGAGGGGCCAGTTACAATGAGCAGTTCTTC CASSQDGGASYNEQFF
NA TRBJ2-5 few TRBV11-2 TGTGCCAGCAGTCAAGCGGTCCAAGAGACCCAGTACTTC CASSQAVQETQYF
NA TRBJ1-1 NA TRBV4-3 TGCGCCAGCAGCCAAGATCCGAACGGACATCCTGGGGCTTTCTTT CASSQDPNGHPGAFF
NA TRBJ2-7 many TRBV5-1 TGCGCCAGCAGCCAAGGGGGACCCTACTACGAGCAGTACTTC CASSQGGPYYEQYF
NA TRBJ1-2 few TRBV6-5 TGTGCCAGCAGTTACTCGGGTCGTGGCTACACCTTC CASSYSGRGYTF
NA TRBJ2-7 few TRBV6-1 TGTGCCAGCCGCCGGGGCCTGAGGGCTTACGAGCAGTACTTC CASRRGLRAYEQYF
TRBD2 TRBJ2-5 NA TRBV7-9 TGTGCCAGCAGCACCCTCCCGTGGCGGGAGGTTAGTTCGCCCCAGTACTTC CASSTLPWREVSSPQYF
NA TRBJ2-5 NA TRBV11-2 TGTGCCAGCAGCTTAGACACCTTACTAGGAACCCAGTACTTC CASSLDTLLGTQYF
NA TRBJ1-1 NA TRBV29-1 TGCAGCGATGGGGATGGTGTAGGCAGGGGAGACACTGAAGCTTTCTTT CSDGDGVGRGDTEAFF
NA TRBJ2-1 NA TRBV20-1 TGCAGTGCTAGAGATCAGGGAACCAATGAGCAGTTCTTC CSARDQGTNEQFF
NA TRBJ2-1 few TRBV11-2 TGTGCCAGCAGCTTACTGGCCCAGCTAAACAATGAGCAGTTCTTC CASSLLAQLNNEQFF
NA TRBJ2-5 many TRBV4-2 TGTGCCAGCAGTCGGAGCGGGACCCAGTACTTC CASSRSGTQYF
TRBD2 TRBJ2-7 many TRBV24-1 TGTGCCACCAGGACCCGATGGACTAGCGGCCTCTGGGAGCAGTACTTC CATRTRWTSGLWEQYF
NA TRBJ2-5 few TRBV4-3 TGCGCCAGCAGCCGACGCGGGGGCTCAGGAGAGACCCAGTACTTC CASSRRGGSGETQYF
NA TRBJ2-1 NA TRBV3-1 TGTGCCAGCAGCCAAGTGGCGGTACTAAGGGCCTACAATGAGCAGTTCTTC CASSQVAVLRAYNEQFF
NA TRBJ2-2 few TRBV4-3 TGCGCCAGCAGCCTGATATCAGGGACAAACACCGGGGAGCTGTTTTTT CASSLISGTNTGELFF
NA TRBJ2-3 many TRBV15 TGTGCCACCAGCAGAGGAGGGACACGGTCAAGCACAGATACGCAGTATTTT CATSRGGTRSSTDTQYF
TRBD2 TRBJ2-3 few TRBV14 TGTGCCAGCAGCCGCCTCGTGTTGGCGGGAGGGATAGCAGATACGCAGTATTTT CASSRLVLAGGIADTQYF
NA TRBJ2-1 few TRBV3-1 TGTGCCAGCAGCCAAGTTGGACTGCCGCTAGGTGAGCAGTTCTTC CASSQVGLPLGEQFF
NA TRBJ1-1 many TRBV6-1 TGTGCCAGCAGTGCGGTCTTAACGGGCACTGAAGCTTTCTTT CASSAVLTGTEAFF
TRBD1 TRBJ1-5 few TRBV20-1 TGCAGTGCAAGTCGGGTCAGGGGGAGCAATCAGCCCCAGCATTTT CSASRVRGSNQPQHF
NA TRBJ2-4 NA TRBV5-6 TGTGCCAGCAGCTTGGTGTCGGACCGAGCCAAAAACATTCAGTACTTC CASSLVSDRAKNIQYF
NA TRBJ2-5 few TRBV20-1 TGCAGTGCGATATGGACAGAAGAAGAGACCCAGTACTTC CSAIWTEEETQYF
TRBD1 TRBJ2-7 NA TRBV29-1 TGCAGCGTGCTAGACAGGGCCTACGAGCAGTACTTC CSVLDRAYEQYF
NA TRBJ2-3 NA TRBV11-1 TGTGCCAGCAGCCTAAGCGGACCCGGCCGGGGCACAGATACGCAGTATTTT CASSLSGPGRGTDTQYF
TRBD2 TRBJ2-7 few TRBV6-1 TGTGCCAGCAGACCCGAGGGACTAGCGGGACCCTACGAGCAGTACTTC CASRPEGLAGPYEQYF
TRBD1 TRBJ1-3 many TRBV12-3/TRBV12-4 TGTGCCAGCAGTTTTCCAGGGGGGAACACCATATATTTT CASSFPGGNTIYF